What follows are 8 T cell receptor beta chains derived from one specimen sequenced in a study of T cell responses to AZD1222 COVID-19 vaccine. Profiled with immunoSEQ multiplex PCR; TCRdb holds only in-frame clones, not every one. Of about 150,000 clones listed, around nine tenths are singletons. Material: peripheral blood, obtained 28 days after the second AZD1222 dose. The receptor set was obtained from an adult who received the AZD1222 COVID-19 vaccine.

This chain connects TRBV2 to TRBJ1-4, with TRBD1 identical over 10 bases. The CDR3 is 15 residues long. Germline CDR1 is SNHLY and CDR2 is FYNNEI. Trimming at V came to 6 bases and at J to 7 bases, leaving 8 bases not matched to a gene. The CDR3, as DNA: TGTGCCAGCAGCCCCTTCGGGACAGGGGTTGAAAAACTGTTTTTT. It encodes CASSPFGTGVEKLFF. The variable domain in full, with the rest retrieved from reference TRBV2 and TRBJ1-4, is EPEVTQTPSHQVTQMGQEVILRCVPISNHLYFYWYRQILGQKVEFLVSFYNNEISEKSEIFDDQFSVERPDGSNFTLKIRSTKLEDSAMYFCASSPFGTGVEKLFFGSGTQLSVL.

This clone was observed a single time. The chain uses TRBV2 and TRBJ1-1; no firm D call. The germline V and J ends were trimmed by 2 bases and 1 base, with 8 bases remaining between them. The germline V gene encodes CDR1 SNHLY and CDR2 FYNNEI. CDR3 length equals 14 residues. CDR3 sequence: CASSELAPNTEAFF. CDR3 nucleotides: TGTGCCAGCAGTGAATTAGCCCCGAACACTGAAGCTTTCTTT.

The V call is TRBV6-2 or TRBV6-3, the J call TRBJ1-1; TRBD1 aligns across 7 bases. The CDR3 runs to 17 residues. Germline CDR1 is MNHEY and CDR2 is SVGEGT. J lost 4 bases, V lost 2 bases, and 13 bases had no gene match. CDR3 in amino acids: CASSYVQGWASGTEAFF. For the CDR3, the DNA is TGTGCCAGCAGTTACGTACAGGGGTGGGCCTCGGGCACTGAAGCTTTCTTT.

This clone was seen a handful of times. The rearrangement links TRBV18 to TRBJ1-5, with D possibly being TRBD1 (5 bases). CDR3 size: 15 residues. The germline V gene encodes CDR1 KGHSH and CDR2 LQKENI. Trimming removed 5 bases at V and 6 bases at J, with 17 bases between. CDR3 in amino acids: CASSLQEPGVQPQHF. CDR3 bases: TGTGCCAGCTCATTACAGGAGCCGGGAGTTCAGCCCCAGCATTTT.

The V and J genes are TRBV19 and TRBJ1-2, with 7 positions matching TRBD1. The germline gives CDR1 LNHDA, CDR2 SQIVND (reference sequence). Trimming took 5 bases from V and 4 from J; bases not matched to a gene: 7. The CDR3 length is 14 residues. The CDR3 DNA is TGTGCCAGTAGTCTCACAGGGGTGGTCTATGGCTACACCTTC. Protein sequence: CASSLTGVVYGYTF. The variable domain in full, completed from reference TRBV19 and TRBJ1-2, reads DGGITQSPKYLFRKEGQNVTLSCEQNLNHDAMYWYRQDPGQGLRLIYYSQIVNDFQKGDIAEGYSVSREKKESFPLTVTSAQKNPTAFYLCASSLTGVVYGYTFGSGTRLTVV.

This clone came up once. The chain uses TRBV18 and TRBJ2-5; D may be TRBD2 (5 bases). The CDR3 runs to 14 residues. CDR1 and CDR2 (germline): KGHSH, LQKENI. The V end was cut by 2 bases, the J end by 4 bases, with 11 bases between. The CDR3 is CASSPIEGTETQYF. The CDR3 nucleotides are TGTGCCAGCTCACCAATTGAGGGTACAGAGACCCAGTACTTC.

The chain couples TRBV19 to TRBJ2-1, with a tentative D call TRBD2 (6 bases). Germline-derived CDR1 and CDR2 are LNHDA and SQIVND (reference sequence). Trimming pared 5 bases from V and 9 bases from J, leaving 20 bases between. CDR3 length: 15 amino acids. CDR3 nucleotides: TGTGCCAGTAGTCCCAGGCGGGGTGCCGGGGGTGAGCAGTTCTTC. Its protein is CASSPRRGAGGEQFF. Using reference TRBV19 and TRBJ2-1 for the parts outside the CDR3, the full variable domain is DGGITQSPKYLFRKEGQNVTLSCEQNLNHDAMYWYRQDPGQGLRLIYYSQIVNDFQKGDIAEGYSVSREKKESFPLTVTSAQKNPTAFYLCASSPRRGAGGEQFFGPGTRLTVL.

This chain connects TRBV5-1 to TRBJ1-1; D call uncertain. Germline assignment: CDR1 SGHRS and CDR2 YFSETQ. Trimming left V 0 bases short and J 3 bases short, with 9 bases between. The CDR3 extends over 14 amino acids. CDR3 in DNA: TGCGCCAGCAGCTTGGGTGGATTACACACTGAAGCTTTCTTT. Translation: CASSLGGLHTEAFF.